A selection of T cell receptor beta chains follows, all from one sample in a study of blood T cell repertoires in COVID-19. Sequencing used immunoSEQ multiplex PCR; TCRdb keeps in-frame clones, though not all of them. The sample has about 72,000 clones; 82% are singletons. Sequencing used peripheral blood. The receptors shown here come from a human donor in a cohort sampled during active COVID-19. The CDR3 runs from the conserved cysteine through the conserved F or W. A D gene is named only where the DNA matches it firmly. Only some rows state a clone size, as once, few, many or a class for expanded clones.

abundance: NA
v_gene: TRBV4-3
j_gene: TRBJ1-2
d_gene: NA
CDR3nt: TGCGCCAGCAGCCAAGATACTGGTCACTATGGCTACACCTTC
CDR3aa: CASSQDTGHYGYTF

abundance: NA
v_gene: TRBV5-6
j_gene: TRBJ2-7
d_gene: NA
CDR3nt: TGTGCCAGCAGCCGGGGACTTCTAAACTACGAGCAGTACTTC
CDR3aa: CASSRGLLNYEQYF

abundance: NA
v_gene: TRBV6-6
j_gene: TRBJ2-3
d_gene: TRBD2
CDR3nt: TGTGCCAGCAGCCCCAGCGGGGGGAGCACAGATACGCAGTATTTT
CDR3aa: CASSPSGGSTDTQYF

abundance: NA
v_gene: TRBV2
j_gene: TRBJ2-7
d_gene: TRBD1
CDR3nt: TGTGCCAGCAGAGCCAGGGACAGGGTCCTAGACGAGCAGTACTTC
CDR3aa: CASRARDRVLDEQYF

abundance: NA
v_gene: TRBV6-5
j_gene: TRBJ2-7
d_gene: TRBD2
CDR3nt: TGTGCCAGCCGGCCTAGCGGGGGGGCCACCTACGAGCAGTACTTC
CDR3aa: CASRPSGGATYEQYF

abundance: NA
v_gene: TRBV10-3
j_gene: TRBJ1-1
d_gene: NA
CDR3nt: TGTGCCAGCGGCTCAGGACTCACTGAAGCTTTCTTT
CDR3aa: CASGSGLTEAFF

abundance: NA
v_gene: TRBV6-1
j_gene: TRBJ1-2
d_gene: NA
CDR3nt: TGTGCCAGCAGTGAAATGCCGGGGGGCAGCTCGGGAGGCTACACCTTC
CDR3aa: CASSEMPGGSSGGYTF

abundance: NA
v_gene: TRBV6-1
j_gene: TRBJ2-5
d_gene: TRBD2
CDR3nt: TGTGCCAGCAGTGAATCAGCGGGGGGGCGAGAGACCCAGTACTTC
CDR3aa: CASSESAGGRETQYF

abundance: NA
v_gene: TRBV7-3
j_gene: TRBJ1-2
d_gene: NA
CDR3nt: TGTGCCAGCAGCCCGGACAGAGGCGTAATTTATGGCTACACCTTC
CDR3aa: CASSPDRGVIYGYTF

abundance: NA
v_gene: TRBV6-2/TRBV6-3
j_gene: TRBJ2-1
d_gene: NA
CDR3nt: TGTGCCAGCAGCTCCCTGACAGTTTGGGACAATGAGCAGTTCTTC
CDR3aa: CASSSLTVWDNEQFF

abundance: NA
v_gene: TRBV6-5
j_gene: TRBJ1-5
d_gene: NA
CDR3nt: TGTGCCAGCCACCCAGGGATAGATCAGCCCCAGCATTTT
CDR3aa: CASHPGIDQPQHF

abundance: NA
v_gene: TRBV23-1
j_gene: TRBJ2-1
d_gene: TRBD1
CDR3nt: TGCGCCAGCAGTCAAAGGGACAGGGGATTCGTAGTCGATGAGCAGTTCTTC
CDR3aa: CASSQRDRGFVVDEQFF

abundance: NA
v_gene: TRBV6-5
j_gene: TRBJ1-6
d_gene: TRBD1
CDR3nt: TGTGCCAGCACCGGGACAGGGTATTCACCCCTCCACTTT
CDR3aa: CASTGTGYSPLHF

abundance: NA
v_gene: TRBV5-4
j_gene: TRBJ1-2
d_gene: NA
CDR3nt: TGTGCCAGCAGCTTGGGGGGACTCGTGGAAGGCTACACCTTC
CDR3aa: CASSLGGLVEGYTF

abundance: NA
v_gene: TRBV5-1
j_gene: TRBJ2-5
d_gene: NA
CDR3nt: TGCGCCAGCAGCCTCACTCCAGACAGGCAAGAGACCCAGTACTTC
CDR3aa: CASSLTPDRQETQYF

abundance: NA
v_gene: TRBV3-1/TRBV3-2
j_gene: TRBJ1-2
d_gene: NA
CDR3nt: TGTGCCAGCAGCCAAGATCCTCGGGTTACCTATGGCTACACCTTC
CDR3aa: CASSQDPRVTYGYTF

abundance: NA
v_gene: TRBV7-8
j_gene: TRBJ2-7
d_gene: TRBD2
CDR3nt: TGTGCCAGCAGCTTAAGTCCCGGGAGGACCTACGAGCAGTACTTC
CDR3aa: CASSLSPGRTYEQYF

abundance: NA
v_gene: TRBV14
j_gene: TRBJ1-6
d_gene: NA
CDR3nt: TGTGCCAGCAGCACAGACCTTAATTCACCCCTCCACTTT
CDR3aa: CASSTDLNSPLHF

abundance: NA
v_gene: TRBV10-3
j_gene: TRBJ1-1
d_gene: TRBD1
CDR3nt: TGTGCCATCACCTTGGCGGGACAGGGAGAAGCTTTCTTT
CDR3aa: CAITLAGQGEAFF

abundance: NA
v_gene: TRBV4-3
j_gene: TRBJ2-7
d_gene: NA
CDR3nt: TGCGCCAGCAGCCAAGATCTCCACGAGCAGTACTTC
CDR3aa: CASSQDLHEQYF

abundance: NA
v_gene: TRBV5-6
j_gene: TRBJ1-2
d_gene: TRBD1
CDR3nt: TGTGCCAGCAGCAGGGGGACAGCGACCTATGGCTACACCTTC
CDR3aa: CASSRGTATYGYTF

abundance: NA
v_gene: TRBV5-1
j_gene: TRBJ1-2
d_gene: NA
CDR3nt: TGCGCCAGCAGCTCGCCCGGACAGATCTATGGCTACACCTTC
CDR3aa: CASSSPGQIYGYTF

abundance: once
v_gene: TRBV6-5
j_gene: TRBJ2-7
d_gene: TRBD1
CDR3nt: TGTGCCACCTCACCGGGACAGGGGATCTACGAGCAGTACTTC
CDR3aa: CATSPGQGIYEQYF

abundance: NA
v_gene: TRBV10-3
j_gene: TRBJ2-7
d_gene: TRBD1
CDR3nt: TGTGCCATCCGACAGGGACAAGACTACGAGCAGTACTTC
CDR3aa: CAIRQGQDYEQYF

abundance: NA
v_gene: TRBV7-6
j_gene: TRBJ2-3
d_gene: NA
CDR3nt: TGTGCCAGCCAGAGGGGGGGGGCCCCTCAAGATACGCAGTATTTT
CDR3aa: CASQRGGAPQDTQYF

abundance: NA
v_gene: TRBV29-1
j_gene: TRBJ1-5
d_gene: NA
CDR3nt: TGCAGCGTTGCTGACGGGGTTCTCGGCAATCAGCCCCAGCATTTT
CDR3aa: CSVADGVLGNQPQHF

abundance: NA
v_gene: TRBV10-3
j_gene: TRBJ2-7
d_gene: NA
CDR3nt: TGTGCCATCAGTGAAGGGTACAGGACGACCTACGAGCAGTACTTC
CDR3aa: CAISEGYRTTYEQYF

abundance: few
v_gene: TRBV19
j_gene: TRBJ1-1
d_gene: NA
CDR3nt: TGTGCCAGTAGTCGAGCGAACACTGAAGCTTTCTTT
CDR3aa: CASSRANTEAFF

abundance: NA
v_gene: TRBV6-5
j_gene: TRBJ1-3
d_gene: NA
CDR3nt: TGTGCCAGCAGTTCCCAGGGAAACACCATATATTTT
CDR3aa: CASSSQGNTIYF

abundance: NA
v_gene: TRBV6-1
j_gene: TRBJ1-5
d_gene: NA
CDR3nt: TGTGCCAGCAGTGATAAAGCCCGAAATCAGCCCCAGCATTTT
CDR3aa: CASSDKARNQPQHF

abundance: NA
v_gene: TRBV5-5
j_gene: TRBJ1-1
d_gene: NA
CDR3nt: TGTGCCAGCAGCTTGGACAGCTCGACTGAAGCTTTCTTT
CDR3aa: CASSLDSSTEAFF

abundance: NA
v_gene: TRBV12-3/TRBV12-4
j_gene: TRBJ2-7
d_gene: NA
CDR3nt: TGTGCCAGCAGTTATAGGGACATCTACGAGCAGTACTTC
CDR3aa: CASSYRDIYEQYF

abundance: NA
v_gene: TRBV6-2/TRBV6-3
j_gene: TRBJ2-1
d_gene: TRBD2
CDR3nt: TGTGCCAGCAGCCTCCTTTTAACGGGGGGACTGAGCTCCTACAATGAGCAGTTCTTC
CDR3aa: CASSLLLTGGLSSYNEQFF

abundance: NA
v_gene: TRBV7-3
j_gene: TRBJ1-2
d_gene: TRBD1
CDR3nt: TGTGCCAGCAGCTCCCAAACAGGGGGCGTCGGTTCCTATGGCTACACCTTC
CDR3aa: CASSSQTGGVGSYGYTF

abundance: NA
v_gene: TRBV6-5
j_gene: TRBJ1-3
d_gene: NA
CDR3nt: TGTGCCAGCAGGCCAGGGATCTCTGGAAACACCATATATTTT
CDR3aa: CASRPGISGNTIYF

abundance: NA
v_gene: TRBV5-1
j_gene: TRBJ1-4
d_gene: TRBD1
CDR3nt: TGCGCCAGCAGCTTAGGGGACAGCGAAAAACTGTTTTTT
CDR3aa: CASSLGDSEKLFF

abundance: NA
v_gene: TRBV7-9
j_gene: TRBJ1-3
d_gene: NA
CDR3nt: TGTGCCAGCAGCCACTCTGGAAACACCATATATTTT
CDR3aa: CASSHSGNTIYF

abundance: once
v_gene: TRBV7-9
j_gene: TRBJ1-2
d_gene: NA
CDR3nt: TGTGCCAGCAGCCTACAGGGTGGTGTGTATGGCTACACCTTC
CDR3aa: CASSLQGGVYGYTF

abundance: NA
v_gene: TRBV7-8
j_gene: TRBJ1-2
d_gene: TRBD1
CDR3nt: TGTGCCAGCAGCCTGACAGGGGAATTTGGCTATGGCTACACCTTC
CDR3aa: CASSLTGEFGYGYTF

abundance: NA
v_gene: TRBV10-2
j_gene: TRBJ2-7
d_gene: NA
CDR3nt: TGCGCCAGCAGTGAAGAGCTGACAGATTCCTACGAGCAGTACTTC
CDR3aa: CASSEELTDSYEQYF

abundance: NA
v_gene: TRBV19
j_gene: TRBJ2-2
d_gene: TRBD1
CDR3nt: TGTGCCAGTAGGGGCTCCGACAGGGGGCTTTTTACCGGGGAGCTGTTTTTT
CDR3aa: CASRGSDRGLFTGELFF